Listed here are 21 T cell receptor beta chains from one sample, sequenced in a study of OX40 agonist ivuxolimab in advanced cancers. Method: immunoSEQ multiplex PCR; TCRdb's copy keeps in-frame clones and lacks some. This table holds 81,000 or so clones, more than 75% found once. Specimen: CD4+ or CD8+ T cells sorted from blood, collected in a trial of the OX40 agonist ivuxolimab. Receptors originate from an adult with an advanced solid tumor such as melanoma, head and neck, liver or kidney cancer.

The genes are TRBV11-2 and TRBJ2-7, with a tentative D call TRBD1 (6 bases). Per the germline V gene, CDR1 is SGHAT and CDR2 is FQNNGV. The germline V and J ends were trimmed by 5 bases and 9 bases, with 17 bases remaining between them. The CDR3 extends over 13 amino acids. The CDR3 DNA reads as TGTGCCAGCAGCGTCACAGGGACGTGGGCGCAGTACTTC. As protein: CASSVTGTWAQYF.

The chain links TRBV7-3 to TRBJ2-3, with D unclear. Trimming removed 1 base at V and 0 bases at J, with 5 bases between. CDR1 SGHTA and CDR2 FQGTGA come from the germline V gene. The CDR3 totals 14 residues. Written as DNA, the CDR3 is TGTGCCAGCAGCTTAATGGCTAGCACAGATACGCAGTATTTT. Residues: CASSLMASTDTQYF.

The CDR3 DNA reads TGCGCCAGCAGCGACAGGGGCGCAGGAAACACCATATATTTT. Residues: CASSDRGAGNTIYF. The chain links TRBV4-1 to TRBJ1-3, with 8 bases lining up with TRBD1. Unmatched junction bases numbered 4, after V lost 5 bases and J lost 4 bases. The germline gives CDR1 MGHRA, CDR2 YSYEKL. The CDR3 has 14 amino acids.

The chain couples TRBV7-9 to TRBJ2-7; D ambiguous. Deletions cut 7 bases from V and 2 bases from J, with 6 bases between. Germline CDR1 reads SEHNR; CDR2 reads FQNEAQ (reference sequence). The length of the CDR3 is 11 residues. This chain's CDR3 is CASIAPYEQYF. The DNA for the CDR3 is TGTGCCAGCATTGCACCCTACGAGCAGTACTTC.

The rearrangement uses TRBV19 and TRBJ1-1, with a possible D match to TRBD1 (6 bases). Germline V lookup: CDR1 LNHDA, CDR2 SQIVND (reference sequence). There are 14 residues in the CDR3. Trimming took 7 bases from V and 2 from J, leaving 14 bases between them. The CDR3 is CASIGGPLNTEAFF. DNA of the CDR3: TGTGCCAGTATCGGGGGGCCCCTTAACACTGAAGCTTTCTTT.

The V gene is TRBV7-3, the J gene TRBJ2-2, with D possibly called TRBD1 or TRBD2 (5 bases each). The CDR3 totals 15 residues. Germline CDR1 is SGHTA and CDR2 is FQGTGA. Trimming stripped 5 bases from V and 2 bases from J, with 12 bases between. CDR3 residues: CASSKWDLNTGELFF. CDR3 coding DNA: TGTGCCAGCAGCAAATGGGACCTAAACACCGGGGAGCTGTTTTTT.

The chain employs TRBV7-3 and TRBJ2-1; possibly TRBD1 for D (6 bases). V shed 5 bases and J shed 4 bases, with 18 bases lying between them. The CDR3 length is 16 residues. CDR1 and CDR2 from the germline V gene are SGHTA and FQGTGA. The CDR3 protein is CASSLGDTLRYNEQFF. The CDR3 coding sequence is TGTGCCAGCAGCCTTGGGGACACGCTCCGATACAATGAGCAGTTCTTC.

This clone was seen a single time. This chain links TRBV6-5 with TRBJ2-5; the D gene is possibly TRBD1 (5 bases). Germline V CDR1 and CDR2: MNHEY, SVGAGI. CDR3 length: 14 amino acids. Trimming removed 3 bases from V and 5 bases from J, with 13 bases in between. CDR3 in amino acids: CASSYAGSAETQYF. As DNA, the CDR3 is TGTGCCAGCAGTTATGCAGGGTCTGCGGAGACCCAGTACTTC.

This chain connects TRBV11-2 to TRBJ1-2; D remains ambiguous. V lost 1 base and J lost 5, with 11 bases in between. This CDR3 is built from 14 residues. Per the germline V gene, CDR1 is SGHAT and CDR2 is FQNNGV. The CDR3 nucleotides read TGTGCCAGCAGCTTAGTTTCGCCTCTATATGGCTACACCTTC. The encoded protein is CASSLVSPLYGYTF.

The gene calls are TRBV4-2 and TRBJ2-1, with a weak D call TRBD2 (7 bases). The ends were cut back, 0 bases at V and 5 bases at J, with 23 bases in the middle. The CDR3 length is 19 residues. The germline gives CDR1 LGHNA, CDR2 YNFKEQ. Written as DNA, the CDR3 is TGTGCCAGCAGCCAAGAGGTAGTGGGGGGGCGGAGGGAGGACAATGAGCAGTTCTTC. The encoded protein is CASSQEVVGGRREDNEQFF.

The CDR3 region has the DNA TGTGCCAGCAGTTTCACCTACGAGCAGTACTTC. Translating it yields CASSFTYEQYF. The V and J genes are TRBV2 and TRBJ2-7; D ambiguous. This CDR3 comprises 11 residues. Germline CDR1 reads SNHLY; CDR2 reads FYNNEI. V lost 5 bases, J lost 2 bases, and 4 bases lay in between.

This clone was seen a handful of times. The V call is TRBV7-2, the J call TRBJ2-3; TRBD2 is a possible D gene (5 bases). V was trimmed by 8 bases and J by 5 bases, leaving 14 bases between them. Germline values: CDR1 SGHTA, CDR2 FQGNSA. The CDR3 totals 13 residues. CDR3 nucleotide sequence: TGTGCCAGCTCGGAACTAGTGGTAGATACGCAGTATTTT. It yields the protein CASSELVVDTQYF.

CDR3: CASSPPPRGSNQPQHF. The CDR3 region has the DNA TGTGCCAGCAGCCCACCCCCGCGGGGGAGCAATCAGCCCCAGCATTTT. This rearrangement joins TRBV21-1 to TRBJ1-5. TRBV21-1 is a known pseudogene. The CDR3 is made up of 16 amino acids.

This clone has a handful of counts. The chain is built from TRBV27 and TRBJ2-2, with 7 bases lining up with TRBD1. CDR1 and CDR2 (germline): MNHEY, SMNVEV (reference sequence). V dropped 0 bases and J dropped 3; count of bases not matched to a gene: 10. This CDR3 is 18 amino acids long. CDR3 coding DNA: TGTGCCAGCAGTTTATCCTTATGGACAGGTTCGGACACCGGGGAGCTGTTTTTT. It yields the protein CASSLSLWTGSDTGELFF.

The chain couples TRBV5-1 to TRBJ2-7; D is perhaps TRBD2 (6 bases). Germline-derived CDR1 and CDR2 are SGHRS and YFSETQ. The CDR3 is 16 residues long. Between the trimmed V and J ends, which lost 0 bases and 0 bases, there was a span of 13 bases. CDR3 protein: CASSLAHGGLSYEQYF. DNA of the CDR3: TGCGCCAGCAGCTTGGCCCACGGGGGTCTCTCCTACGAGCAGTACTTC.

The V call is TRBV27, the J call TRBJ2-4, with TRBD1 as a possible D gene (5 bases). The germline gives CDR1 MNHEY, CDR2 SMNVEV (reference sequence). V lost 3 bases to trimming and J lost 7 bases, with 16 bases between them. The CDR3 spans 15 residues. This CDR3 reads CASSLSQGFRNIQYF. In DNA, the CDR3 is TGTGCCAGCAGTTTGTCCCAGGGTTTTAGGAACATTCAGTACTTC.

In DNA, the CDR3 is TGCGCCAGCAGCCCCGGGACTAGCTTACCGAGCTACGAGCAGTACTTC. It yields the protein CASSPGTSLPSYEQYF. The chain couples TRBV5-1 to TRBJ2-5; 9 nucleotides agree with TRBD2. Near its end, the DNA agrees better with TRBJ2-7, so the J call may be wrong. Germline-derived CDR1 and CDR2 are SGHRS and YFSETQ. The CDR3 contains 16 residues.

CDR3 loop: CASSDFRTGDTGELFF. CDR3 nucleotide sequence: TGTGCCAGCTCAGATTTCCGGACAGGGGACACCGGGGAGCTGTTTTTT. This sequence joins TRBV18 and TRBJ2-2, with 9 bases that match TRBD1. The CDR3 length is 16 residues. V lost 5 bases, J lost 3 bases, and 7 bases stayed unmatched. Per the germline V gene, CDR1 is KGHSH and CDR2 is LQKENI. Drawing the rest from reference TRBV18 and TRBJ2-2, the complete variable domain is NAGVMQNPRHLVRRRGQEARLRCSPMKGHSHVYWYRQLPEEGLKFMVYLQKENIIDESGMPKERFSAEFPKEGPSILRIQQVVRGDSAAYFCASSDFRTGDTGELFFGEGSRLTVL.

V usage is TRBV2 and J usage is TRBJ1-4, with a possible D match to TRBD1 (6 bases). The CDR3 loop spans 12 amino acids. V lost 7 bases, J lost 4 bases, and 7 bases lay in between. Germline V gene lookup returns CDR1 SNHLY and CDR2 FYNNEI. CDR3 protein: CASKQGNEKLFF. In nucleotides, the CDR3 is TGTGCCAGCAAACAGGGTAATGAAAAACTGTTTTTT.

This chain uses TRBV7-8 with TRBJ2-5; the D gene is possibly TRBD1 (7 bases). Gene TRBJ2-7 matches the end of the DNA better, so the J call may be wrong. Germline V gene lookup returns CDR1 SGHVS and CDR2 FQNEAQ. The CDR3 extends over 14 amino acids. This CDR3 is CASSAGQRTYEQYF. The CDR3, as DNA: TGTGCCAGCAGCGCGGGACAGCGTACCTACGAGCAGTACTTC.

J is TRBJ1-2 and V is TRBV6-5; TRBD1 agrees at 7 bases. The V and J ends lost 6 bases and 4 bases, in that order; junction bases with no gene match: 11. The CDR3 extends over 15 amino acids. Germline CDR1 is MNHEY and CDR2 is SVGAGI. CDR3 nucleotides: TGTGCCAGCAGGCCCCCGGGACAGCGTTCCTATGGCTACACCTTC. This translates into CASRPPGQRSYGYTF.